The T cell receptor (beta chain) under discussion was sequenced for a study of T cells in Graves' hyperthyroidism and ophthalmopathy. Study background: Upon initial diagnosis and before any treatment, peripheral blood was collected.

Amplification of TCR beta CDR3 regions used RNA as the template. The study used the HTBI primer set for a first-round RT-PCR of the TCR CDR3. From the multiplex PCR reads, TCRdb called clonotypes with MiXCR, one entry per CDR3 protein. The sample includes hundreds of thousands of distinct CDR3 sequences, more than 12% of them seen just once. The germline V and J ends were trimmed by 3 bases and 6 bases, with 18 bases remaining between them. The CDR3 has 15 amino acids. Germline V gene data show CDR1 as SGDLS and CDR2 as YYNGEE. This clonotype was observed many times. The sequencing input was blood. The chain links TRBV9 to TRBJ1-1; D gene unclear. This TCR was recovered from a man aged 45-65 years with Graves' ophthalmopathy. The CDR3 region is CASSGFSGGFAEAFF. In DNA, the CDR3 is TGTGCCAGCAGCGGATTCTCGGGAGGTTTCGCTGAAGCTTTCTTT.